One and the same sample provided the 6 T cell receptor beta chains below, sequenced in a study of CD8+CD57+ T cells in acquired aplastic anemia. TCR beta VDJ and CDR3 were profiled, and genomic DNA was the template. TCRdb itself ran the reads through MiXCR, one entry per CDR3 protein. Counted here are over 45,000 distinct CDR3 sequences, around 69% occurring once; the ten biggest clones make up around 34%. The source material was sorted CD4+, CD8+, or CD8+CD57+ T cells (not recorded which) from PBMCs. The receptors shown here come from a human donor in good health, serving as a control.

V gene TRBV10-3 combines with J gene TRBJ1-2; D may be TRBD1 (5 bases). This CDR3 region has 12 residues. V lost 4 bases and J 5 bases, leaving 8 bases between the germline ends. Germline V gene data show CDR1 as ENHRY and CDR2 as SYGVKD. CDR3 DNA: TGTGCCATCAGTGTGGGGGGGTATGGCTACACCTTC. Translated: CAISVGGYGYTF.

The rearrangement uses TRBV10-3 and TRBJ1-5; a weak D match, TRBD1 (5 bases). Trimming removed 3 bases from V and 14 bases from J, with 11 bases in between. Germline CDR1 reads ENHRY; CDR2 reads SYGVKD. The CDR3 has 11 amino acids. The CDR3 here is CAISDGGSEHF. In DNA, the CDR3 is TGTGCCATCAGTGACGGGGGGAGTGAGCATTTT.

The rearrangement links TRBV5-1 to TRBJ2-1; D is uncertain. Trimming shortened V by 2 bases and J by 2 bases, and 8 bases separated the two germline ends. In germline, CDR1 is SGHRS, CDR2 YFSETQ. The CDR3 length is 14 residues. The CDR3 nucleotides read TGCGCCAGCAGCTTCCCCAGTACCTACAATGAGCAGTTCTTC. It yields the protein CASSFPSTYNEQFF. Filled out from reference TRBV5-1 and TRBJ2-1, the complete variable domain reads KAGVTQTPRYLIKTRGQQVTLSCSPISGHRSVSWYQQTPGQGLQFLFEYFSETQRNKGNFPGRFSGRQFSNSRSEMNVSTLELGDSALYLCASSFPSTYNEQFFGPGTRLTVL.

This chain uses TRBV25-1 with TRBJ2-7; TRBD1 or TRBD2 may be the D gene (5 bases each). Trimming cost V 5 bases and J 0 bases, with 17 bases left between them. The germline CDR1 and CDR2 sequences are MGHDK and SYGVNS. The CDR3 is made up of 16 amino acids. In DNA, the CDR3 is TGTGCCAGCAGTAAAACTAGGGGCGGCGTCTCCTACGAGCAGTACTTC. Amino acid sequence: CASSKTRGGVSYEQYF.

Notes on this clonotype: At one boundary the junction diverges from the germline segment, which might be a read error. The gene calls are TRBV19 and TRBJ2-3; 7 bases are a match to TRBD1. The CDR3 covers 15 residues. The germline V gene encodes CDR1 LNHDA and CDR2 SQIVND (reference sequence). The CDR3 loop reads CASSLGRGGTDTRYF. The CDR3 nucleotides are TGTGCCAGTAGTTTGGGACGTGGTGGGACAGATACGCGGTATTTT.

This rearrangement joins TRBV29-1 to TRBJ1-1, with unresolved D. The CDR3 is made up of 10 amino acids. V was pared by 4 bases and J by 5 bases, with 5 bases between. CDR1 and CDR2 from the germline V gene are SQVTM and ANQGSEA. CDR3 nucleotide sequence: TGCAGCGTTGTACGGACTGAAGCTTTCTTT. Translating it yields CSVVRTEAFF.